This T cell receptor (beta chain) is from a study of shared clonotypes between healthy human individuals. Study-level results: Unshared clonotypes carried lower generation probabilities than those common to all four donors.

Assay execution proceeded at the deep level. Assay used: immunoSEQ multiplex PCR; TCRdb lists only in-frame clones, some missing. The table has approximately 1.4 million clones, approximately 98% seen once; the top ten hold 0.45%. This CDR3 contains 13 residues. Per the germline V gene, CDR1 is SGHRS and CDR2 is YFSETQ. The V and J ends lost 1 base and 6 bases respectively, with 8 bases between them. Points on this clone: Its antigen is unknown. Different DNA sequences within this sample yield the same CDR3.

Each donor was a Caucasian adult residing in Nashville, Tennessee. The source material was naive CD4+ T cells sorted from blood. Subset here: CD45RA+ positively selected. The TCR was taken from a man aged 30 to 45 in good health. The chain has TRBV5-1 and TRBJ2-1; D may be TRBD1 (7 bases). In DNA form, the CDR3 reads TGCGCCAGCAGCTTGCAGGGGGGCAATGAGCAGTTCTTC. This encodes CASSLQGGNEQFF.